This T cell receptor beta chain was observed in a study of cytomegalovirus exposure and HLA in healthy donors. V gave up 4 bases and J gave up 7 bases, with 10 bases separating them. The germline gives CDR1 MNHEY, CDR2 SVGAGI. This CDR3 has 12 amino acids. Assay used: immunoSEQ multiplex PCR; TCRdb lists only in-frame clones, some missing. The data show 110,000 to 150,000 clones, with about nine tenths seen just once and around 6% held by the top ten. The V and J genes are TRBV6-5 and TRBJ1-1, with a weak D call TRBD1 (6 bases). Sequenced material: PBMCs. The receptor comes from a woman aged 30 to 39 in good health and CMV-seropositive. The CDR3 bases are TGTGCCAGCAGTTCCACAGGGAATGAAGCTTTCTTT. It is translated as CASSSTGNEAFF.